These 15 T cell receptor beta chains share one sample of origin, sequenced in a study of blood T cell repertoires in COVID-19. TCRdb's table, derived via immunoSEQ multiplex PCR, lists solely in-frame clones and lacks some. There are 150,000 or so clones in the sample; 85% to 90% occur only once, and roughly 14% lies in the top ten. Sequenced sample: peripheral blood. These receptors were obtained from a woman between 40 and 55 years old with acute or convalescent COVID-19.

This chain joins TRBV13 and TRBJ2-1, with 9 bases that match TRBD2. Germline assignment: CDR1 PRHDT and CDR2 FYEKMQ (reference sequence). Germline trimming cut 5 bases from V and 3 bases from J; bases unmatched to any gene: 5. This CDR3 has 15 amino acids. The CDR3 nucleotides read TGTGCCAGCAGCAATAGCGGGGGATACTACAATGAGCAGTTCTTC. Residues: CASSNSGGYYNEQFF.

In its sample, this clone was seen once. The rearrangement links TRBV3-1 (or the pseudogene TRBV3-2) to TRBJ2-7; D possibly corresponds to TRBD2 (5 bases). The CDR3 covers 13 residues. The V end lost 4 bases, the J end lost 3 bases, and 10 bases lay between the germline ends. The V gene's germline CDR1 is LGHDT and CDR2 YNNKEL (reference sequence). The CDR3, as DNA: TGTGCCAGCAGCCGCCCCGGGGTCTACGAGCAGTACTTC. Translated, it gives CASSRPGVYEQYF.

The chain is built from TRBV24-1 and TRBJ1-4; the D gene is possibly TRBD1 (5 bases). Deletions cut 4 bases from V and 8 bases from J, with 13 bases between. Germline V gene sequence: CDR1 KGHDR, CDR2 SFDVKD. CDR3 length equals 14 residues. Here the CDR3 DNA reads TGTGCCACCAGTGAAGCAGGGTCAACCGAAAAACTGTTTTTT. Translated, it gives CATSEAGSTEKLFF.

The chain couples TRBV9 to TRBJ1-1, with D tentatively TRBD1 (5 bases). Germline CDR1 and CDR2: SGDLS and YYNGEE. Trimming cost V 0 bases and J 0 bases, with 12 bases left between them. The length of the CDR3 is 16 residues. The CDR3 DNA reads TGTGCCAGCAGCGTAGCAGGCAGGGCGATGAACACTGAAGCTTTCTTT. This encodes CASSVAGRAMNTEAFF.

The rearrangement uses TRBV4-1 and TRBJ2-7, with 11 bases fitting TRBD2. The CDR3 runs 15 residues. CDR1 MGHRA and CDR2 YSYEKL come from the germline V gene. V dropped 2 bases and J dropped 3; count of bases not matched to a gene: 3. The CDR3 sequence: CASSQPTSGGYEQYF. In DNA form, the CDR3 reads TGCGCCAGCAGCCAACCCACTAGCGGGGGCTACGAGCAGTACTTC.

This clone was seen more than once but under ten times. This sample includes further DNA sequences coding for the same CDR3. The chain is built from TRBV29-1 and TRBJ1-1; possibly TRBD1 for D (5 bases). V lost 4 bases to trimming and J lost 0 bases, with 6 bases between them. The germline gives CDR1 SQVTM, CDR2 ANQGSEA. The CDR3 has 12 amino acids. CDR3 nucleotide sequence: TGCAGCGTTGGACAGCTGAACACTGAAGCTTTCTTT. Translation: CSVGQLNTEAFF.

The CDR3 nucleotides are TGTGCCAGCAGTGAGCAGGGGGACGAGCAGTACTTC. Residues: CASSEQGDEQYF. This chain links TRBV6-1 with TRBJ2-7; the match to TRBD1 covers 7 bases. The V gene's germline CDR1 is MNHNS and CDR2 SASEGT. With V trimmed by 3 bases and J by 5 bases, 1 base remained unmatched. This CDR3 has 12 residues.

This clone was seen only a few times. The chain is built from TRBV30 and TRBJ1-6; D is ambiguous. The CDR3 has 13 amino acids. V was pared by 4 bases and J by 0 bases, with 4 bases between. Germline CDR1 and CDR2: GTSNPN and SVGIG (reference sequence). CDR3 region: CAWKLSYNSPLHF. For the CDR3, the DNA is TGTGCCTGGAAACTCTCCTATAATTCACCCCTCCACTTT.

The chain links TRBV5-1 to TRBJ1-5; D is ambiguous. Germline CDR1 SGHRS, CDR2 YFSETQ. The CDR3 extends over 15 amino acids. Trimming removed 0 bases from V and 3 bases from J, with 10 bases in between. Here the CDR3 reads CASSLDSGTNQPQHF. The CDR3 DNA sequence: TGCGCCAGCAGCTTGGACAGTGGCACCAATCAGCCCCAGCATTTT.

The chain uses TRBV6-2 or TRBV6-3 and TRBJ2-7, with 12 positions matching TRBD2. Germline V gene lookup returns CDR1 MNHEY and CDR2 SVGEGT. Trimming cost V 6 bases and J 2 bases; bases outside gene matches: 11. The CDR3 is 17 residues long. The CDR3 sequence: CASSRRPTSGRTYEQYF. The CDR3, as DNA: TGTGCCAGCAGCCGACGTCCTACTAGCGGGAGGACCTACGAGCAGTACTTC.

V usage is TRBV19 and J usage is TRBJ1-5, with TRBD1 identical over 12 bases. CDR1 and CDR2 (germline): LNHDA, SQIVND (reference sequence). The CDR3 is 16 amino acids. V gave up 6 bases and J gave up 6 bases; unmatched junction bases: 9. Written as DNA, the CDR3 is TGTGCCAGTAGCCAAAAGGGGACAGGGGGCGGTCAGCCCCAGCATTTT. The encoded protein is CASSQKGTGGGQPQHF.

This chain links TRBV27 with TRBJ2-3; 10 bases agree with TRBD2. This CDR3 spans 16 amino acids. With V trimmed by 3 bases and J by 5 bases, 8 bases remained unmatched. Looked up from germline, CDR1 is MNHEY and CDR2 is SMNVEV (reference sequence). CDR3 nucleotides: TGTGCCAGCAGTTTTTCTAGCGGGGGTGTTGGAGATACGCAGTATTTT. Residues: CASSFSSGGVGDTQYF.

The J gene is TRBJ1-5, the V gene TRBV28; D is possibly TRBD1 (5 bases). The V gene's germline CDR1 is MDHEN and CDR2 SYDVKM. The V end lost 5 bases, the J end lost 11 bases, and 10 bases lay between the germline ends. The CDR3 runs 11 residues. The CDR3 nucleotides are TGTGCCAGCAGTCGGGGGGGGGCCCAGCATTTT. The encoded protein is CASSRGGAQHF.

The chain joins TRBV28 to TRBJ1-6; D possibly corresponds to TRBD1 (5 bases). The germline gives CDR1 MDHEN, CDR2 SYDVKM. The CDR3 extends over 14 amino acids. V was cut by 8 bases and J by 10 bases, with 18 bases left in between. In DNA form, the CDR3 reads TGTGCCAGCTTACCCCCACTAAGGGGATCACCCCTCCACTTT. It encodes CASLPPLRGSPLHF.

A single count supports this clone. The chain couples TRBV5-1 to TRBJ2-7; TRBD1 agrees at 9 bases. This CDR3 contains 16 residues. Per germline, CDR1 SGHRS and CDR2 YFSETQ. Trimming removed 0 bases from V and 4 bases from J; junction bases left unmatched: 8. The CDR3 loop reads CASSLGAGQGLYEQYF. The DNA of the CDR3 is TGCGCCAGCAGCTTGGGAGCTGGACAGGGGCTGTACGAGCAGTACTTC.